The 10 T cell receptor beta chains reported below all come from one sample, sequenced in a study of CD8 T cells in ankylosing spondylitis (dated 2017 in TCRdb). The library relied on 5' RACE. TCRdb records Illumina HiSeq 2500 as the sequencer. TCRdb ran its own pipeline on the public reads, namely fastp trimming at Q25 and MiXCR clone calling, and kept in-frame beta chains. All rows with the same CDR3 protein become a single entry with the most common DNA and genes. In this sample the table shows 300,000 to 400,000 distinct CDR3 sequences, roughly 15% of which occur a single time. About 1% of the sample goes to the ten largest clones. The sequencing input was blood, either unsorted or a sorted T cell fraction (not recorded which). Every receptor here comes from a male donor with ankylosing spondylitis or in good health (not recorded which).

The genes are TRBV10-3 and TRBJ2-7; tentatively, D is TRBD1 (6 bases). Germline V lookup: CDR1 ENHRY, CDR2 SYGVKD. V was shortened by 5 bases and J by 2 bases, with 19 bases between the two germline ends. CDR3 size: 16 residues. In DNA form, the CDR3 reads TGTGCCATCAGTTCGCCCCGGGACAACGTTGCCTACGAGCAGTACTTC. This sequence encodes CAISSPRDNVAYEQYF.

This clonotype has a handful of counts. V is TRBV6-1 and J is TRBJ2-2; D is possibly TRBD2 (5 bases). The CDR3 loop spans 14 amino acids. V was trimmed by 10 bases and J by 1 base, leaving 13 bases between them. Germline V gene data show CDR1 as MNHNS and CDR2 as SASEGT. CDR3 region: CATQVGMNTGELFF. CDR3 nucleotides: TGTGCCACCCAAGTCGGGATGAACACCGGGGAGCTGTTTTTT.

The chain combines TRBV25-1 with TRBJ2-2, with D perhaps matching TRBD1 or TRBD2 (6 bases each). The ends were cut back, 1 base at V and 3 bases at J, with 12 bases in the middle. Germline V gives CDR1 MGHDK, CDR2 SYGVNS. This CDR3 region has 16 residues. The CDR3 DNA is TGTGCCAGCAGTGAATCCGGACAGCGGGACACCGGGGAGCTGTTTTTT. This codes for CASSESGQRDTGELFF. The whole variable domain, filled in from reference TRBV25-1 and TRBJ2-2, reads EADIYQTPRYLVIGTGKKITLECSQTMGHDKMYWYQQDPGMELHLIHYSYGVNSTEKGDLSSESTVSRIRTEHFPLTLESARPSHTSQYLCASSESGQRDTGELFFGEGSRLTVL.

This clonotype was counted only a few times. This rearrangement joins TRBV7-9 to TRBJ2-5; TRBD1 is a possible D gene (6 bases). Germline values: CDR1 SEHNR, CDR2 FQNEAQ (reference sequence). The CDR3 has 13 amino acids. V was cut by 1 base and J by 4 bases, with 7 bases left in between. The CDR3 is CASSLGGPETQYF. DNA of the CDR3: TGTGCCAGCAGCTTAGGGGGGCCAGAGACCCAGTACTTC.

V gene TRBV7-9 combines with J gene TRBJ2-7; unclear D gene. Germline CDR1 reads SEHNR; CDR2 reads FQNEAQ (reference sequence). This CDR3 is built from 13 residues. V gave up 2 bases and J gave up 1 base, with 6 bases separating them. The CDR3 here is CASSLKASYEQYF. The CDR3 region has the DNA TGTGCCAGCAGCTTAAAGGCATCCTACGAGCAGTACTTC.

The chain couples TRBV4-2 to TRBJ1-4; D might be TRBD1 (5 bases). The germline V gene has CDR1 LGHNA and CDR2 YNFKEQ. The V gene lost 4 bases and the J gene lost 13 bases, with 22 bases spanning the gap. The CDR3 contains 15 residues. The CDR3 region has the DNA TGTGCCAGCAGCCCACCCGCAGGATCGGGGGAGGGACTGTTTTTT. Amino acids: CASSPPAGSGEGLFF.

The chain recombines TRBV28 with TRBJ2-5; TRBD1 matches at 8 bases. CDR1 and CDR2 (germline): MDHEN, SYDVKM. The ends lost 6 bases at V and 2 bases at J; junction bases unmatched: 11. This CDR3 contains 16 residues. CDR3 coding DNA: TGTGCCAGCAGCCTAGCTGGGACAGGAGGGCAAGAGACCCAGTACTTC. It codes for CASSLAGTGGQETQYF.

This clonotype has a handful of counts. The chain uses TRBV12-3 or TRBV12-4 and TRBJ1-1, with 8 bases lining up with TRBD1. CDR3 length: 14 residues. V gave up 7 bases and J gave up 6 bases; unmatched junction bases: 10. The CDR3 sequence is CASNLQGVIPEAFF. DNA for the CDR3: TGTGCCAGCAACCTACAGGGGGTAATCCCTGAAGCTTTCTTT.

V and J are TRBV3-1 and TRBJ2-5; tentatively, D is TRBD2 (5 bases). Between the trimmed V and J ends, which lost 0 bases and 1 base, there was a span of 9 bases. The germline CDR1 and CDR2 sequences are LGHDT and YNNKEL (reference sequence). The CDR3 runs 15 residues. The CDR3 DNA reads TGTGCCAGCAGCCAAGATACGGGATCCCAAGAGACCCAGTACTTC. This gives the protein CASSQDTGSQETQYF.

The chain has TRBV4-2 and TRBJ1-5, with no clear D. There are 13 residues in the CDR3. V lost 0 bases and J 5 bases, leaving 5 bases between the germline ends. Germline CDR1 and CDR2: LGHNA and YNFKEQ. CDR3: CASSQEPDQPQHF. The DNA of the CDR3 is TGTGCCAGCAGCCAAGAACCGGATCAGCCCCAGCATTTT.